The rows below give T cell receptor beta chains drawn from one sample of a study of T cell responses to AZD1222 COVID-19 vaccine. Data came from immunoSEQ multiplex PCR; TCRdb stores just in-frame clones and leaves some out. The sample yields 120,000 or so clones, 80% to 90% seen once. Sequenced material: peripheral blood, taken on day 0 of MenACWY control vaccination. The receptors were gathered from an adult in good health. CDR3s include the opening cysteine and the closing phenylalanine or tryptophan. The D gene is left open where the match is weak. Part of the rows lack a size; the others show once, few, many or a class for expanded clones.

abundance,d_gene,j_gene,v_gene,CDR3nt,CDR3aa
once,-,TRBJ2-7,TRBV20-1,TGCAGTGCTAGAGATCTAGGCGAGCAGTACTTC,CSARDLGEQYF
-,TRBD1,TRBJ2-1,TRBV27,TGTGCCAGCAGCACCCCACCCGGGACAGGGATCATAGGGCCCAATGAGCAGTTCTTC,CASSTPPGTGIIGPNEQFF
once,-,TRBJ1-2,TRBV11-3,TGTGCCAGCAGCGCCTTGAGCCTCGGGGTGCCCACGGGCTACACCTTC,CASSALSLGVPTGYTF
-,TRBD1,TRBJ2-3,TRBV10-3,TGTGCCATCAGTGAAGACAGGGTTTGGCAGTATTTT,CAISEDRVWQYF
-,-,TRBJ2-2,TRBV9,TGTGCCAGCAGCACAATATCGACAGTCACCGGGGAGCTGTTTTTT,CASSTISTVTGELFF
-,TRBD1,TRBJ1-2,TRBV18,TGTGCCAGCTCACCTCCTGACAGGGACGACCCGGGCTACACCTTC,CASSPPDRDDPGYTF
many,TRBD2,TRBJ2-7,TRBV6-5,TGTGCCAGCAGTTACCAGACTAGCAAAGGCTACGAGCAGTACTTC,CASSYQTSKGYEQYF
once,-,TRBJ2-4,TRBV27,TGTGCCAGCAGTCTATCCCCCGGGGCGGGAGCCAAAAACATTCAGTACTTC,CASSLSPGAGAKNIQYF
-,TRBD1,TRBJ2-3,TRBV6-5,TGTGCCAGCAGTTACCCGGACAGGGTTGGCACAGATACGCAGTATTTT,CASSYPDRVGTDTQYF
-,-,TRBJ1-6,TRBV6-4,TGTGCCAGCAGTGAGGAACCCTCCATCGGTTCACCCCTCCACTTT,CASSEEPSIGSPLHF
-,TRBD1,TRBJ2-2,TRBV28,TGTGCCAGCAGTTCCGGACAGGGCGACACCGGGGAGCTGTTTTTT,CASSSGQGDTGELFF
-,-,TRBJ2-1,TRBV4-2,TGTGCCAGCAGCCGAGCCGAATTCGGCAATGAGCAGTTCTTC,CASSRAEFGNEQFF
-,TRBD2,TRBJ2-3,TRBV5-6,TGTGCCAGCAGCTTTCTAGCGGGAGACACCACAGATACGCAGTATTTT,CASSFLAGDTTDTQYF
once,TRBD1,TRBJ1-5,TRBV19,TGTGCCAGTAACAGGGGAGAGGGCAATCAGCCCCAGCATTTT,CASNRGEGNQPQHF
-,TRBD1,TRBJ2-7,TRBV5-1,TGCGCCAGCAGCTTCGGGGACAGAAGCTACGAGCAGTACTTC,CASSFGDRSYEQYF
-,TRBD2,TRBJ2-3,TRBV19,TGTGCCAGTAGTATAGGTTGGACTAGCGGGTTGGTAGATACGCAGTATTTT,CASSIGWTSGLVDTQYF
once,-,TRBJ2-5,TRBV2,TGTGCCAGCAGTCCCGACAGGAACCAAGAGACCCAGTACTTC,CASSPDRNQETQYF
-,-,TRBJ2-7,TRBV5-1,TGCGCCAGCAGCTTGGGGTCAGGGAGGCTCTACGAGCAGTACTTC,CASSLGSGRLYEQYF
-,-,TRBJ1-5,TRBV6-5,TGTGCCAGCAGTTACGAACAGGGAAATCAGCCCCAGCATTTT,CASSYEQGNQPQHF
once,-,TRBJ1-2,TRBV11-3,TGTGCCAGCAGCATGGACAGCGCTAACTATGGCTACACCTTC,CASSMDSANYGYTF
-,TRBD2,TRBJ2-7,TRBV7-9,TGTGCCAGCAGCCCGGGACTAGCGTTTTACGAGCAGTACTTC,CASSPGLAFYEQYF
-,-,TRBJ1-2,TRBV5-8,TGTGCCAGCAGCTTGGGGCAGGGGCCTAACTATGGCTACACCTTC,CASSLGQGPNYGYTF
medium-sized,TRBD1,TRBJ1-4,TRBV4-2,TGTGCCAGCAGCCAAGAGGGTGGGACAGGGGGCGAAAAACTGTTTTTT,CASSQEGGTGGEKLFF
-,-,TRBJ2-4,TRBV11-3,TGTGCCAGCAGCTTGCAGGGGTCGGCCAAAAACATTCAGTACTTC,CASSLQGSAKNIQYF
-,TRBD2,TRBJ2-7,TRBV3-1/TRBV3-2,TGTGCCAGCAGCCAAGATACCGGGAGGCTCGTTCCACTGTACTTC,CASSQDTGRLVPLYF
-,TRBD1,TRBJ1-2,TRBV19,TGTGCCAGTAGTATTGGCGGGACAGGGTATGGCTACACCTTC,CASSIGGTGYGYTF
-,TRBD1,TRBJ1-5,TRBV12-5,TGTGCTAGTGGTCTGGGACAGGGAAACAATCAGCCCCAGCATTTT,CASGLGQGNNQPQHF
-,TRBD2,TRBJ2-1,TRBV30,TGTGCCTGGAGTGTGGGGGCTAGCGGGGTTAATGAGCAGTTCTTC,CAWSVGASGVNEQFF
few,TRBD1,TRBJ1-1,TRBV9,TGTGCCAGCAGCGGTGGAGGGGGCGGAGAAGCTTTCTTT,CASSGGGGGEAFF
-,-,TRBJ2-5,TRBV30,TGTGCCTGGAGTGTATCGCGTGTGCTGGAGACCCAGTACTTC,CAWSVSRVLETQYF
-,-,TRBJ2-2,TRBV9,TGTGCCAGCAGCGTAGGAGGTCAGGCCGGGGAGCTGTTTTTT,CASSVGGQAGELFF
-,-,TRBJ1-1,TRBV27,TGTGCCAGCAGTTTCGGGGGGAACACTGAAGCTTTCTTT,CASSFGGNTEAFF
-,TRBD1,TRBJ1-4,TRBV6-4,TGTGCCAGCAGTGTTACAGGGGCAACTAATGAAAAACTGTTTTTT,CASSVTGATNEKLFF
-,-,TRBJ2-6,TRBV30,TGTGCCTGGTATAGGGGCAGGGGAAGAGCTGGGGCCAACGTCCTGACTTTC,CAWYRGRGRAGANVLTF
-,TRBD2,TRBJ2-1,TRBV6-4,TGTGCCAGCAGTGAAACTAGCGGGAGTGGGGATGAGCAGTTCTTC,CASSETSGSGDEQFF
-,-,TRBJ1-5,TRBV29-1,TGCAGCGTTGTTTCGGATAGCAATCAACCCCAGCATTTT,CSVVSDSNQPQHF
once,-,TRBJ2-1,TRBV2,TGTGCCAGCACGGGGGACGGCTACAATGAGCAGTTCTTC,CASTGDGYNEQFF
-,TRBD2,TRBJ2-1,TRBV7-3,TGTGCCAGCAGCTTAGTGGGAGGGGAGCAGTTCTTC,CASSLVGGEQFF
-,TRBD1,TRBJ1-2,TRBV7-2,TGTGCCAGCAGCAGACGACAGGGTTACTATGGCTACACCTTC,CASSRRQGYYGYTF